This entry lists 22 T cell receptor beta chains sequenced from one sample in a study of kidney transplant recipient with SARS-CoV-2 infection. A single record per CDR3 protein comes from TCRdb applying MiXCR to the reads. This sample yields 250,000 or so distinct CDR3 sequences, of which 25% to 35% are seen a single time; around 6.8% belongs to the top ten. This material consisted of a blood sample, taken at baseline and on roughly day 120 from a kidney transplant recipient. The source is a male patient in his 30s who had COVID-19 and was a kidney transplant recipient. Some T cells may be supplied by the graft donor.

This chain joins TRBV7-9 and TRBJ2-3; 8 nucleotides match TRBD2. The V and J ends lost 1 base and 2 bases, in that order; junction bases with no gene match: 8. CDR1 and CDR2 from the germline V gene are SEHNR and FQNEAQ (reference sequence). The CDR3 totals 17 residues. Here the CDR3 DNA reads TGTGCCAGCAGCTTAGGCCCGGGACTAGGGTACACAGATACGCAGTATTTT. Amino acid sequence: CASSLGPGLGYTDTQYF.

This clonotype was counted many times. The chain recombines TRBV20-1 with TRBJ2-7, with D maybe TRBD2 (6 bases). V was cut by 6 bases and J by 5 bases, with 20 bases left in between. Germline CDR1 and CDR2: DFQATT and SNEGSKA (reference sequence). This CDR3 comprises 14 residues. For the CDR3, the DNA is TGCAGTGCCCCGTTTAGCGGAATAGGGCACGAGCAGTACTTC. This sequence encodes CSAPFSGIGHEQYF.

Concerning this clonotype: A much more abundant neighbour one base away suggests this may be a read error. The genes are TRBV7-9 and TRBJ2-7, with a weak D call TRBD1 (5 bases). Germline V gene data show CDR1 as SEHNR and CDR2 as FQNEAQ (reference sequence). Trimming removed 7 bases at V and 0 bases at J, with 16 bases between. The CDR3 totals 15 residues. The CDR3 DNA sequence: TGTGCCAGCACCAATGACAGACGGAGCTCCTACGAGCAGTACTTC. It specifies CASTNDRRSSYEQYF.

A word on this clonotype: Since a much larger clone is just one base distant, this may be a read error. The missing conserved phenylalanine or tryptophan at the end of this CDR3 makes a read error likely. The DNA is omitted, as the CDR3 cannot be located on it reliably, and the CDR3 follows TCRdb's listing. CDR3 loop: CGSSWPDSRKTYGYTL. The V call is TRBV8-2, the J call TRBJ1-2. TRBV8-2 is a known pseudogene. The CDR3 is 16 amino acids long, termini counted.

In regard to this clonotype: Given a much more abundant clone one base away, this may be a read error. The chain combines TRBV28 with TRBJ2-5, with D perhaps TRBD1 or TRBD2 (6 bases each). The germline V gene has CDR1 MDHEN and CDR2 SYDVKM. The CDR3 runs to 15 residues. CDR3: CASSQQRGGQEIQYF. As DNA, the CDR3 is TGTGCCAGCAGTCAACAACGTGGGGGGCAAGAGATCCAGTACTTC.

Regarding this clonotype: A clone one base away is much larger, so this may be a read error. The J gene is TRBJ1-2, the V gene TRBV20-1, with D hard to call. Per germline, CDR1 DFQATT and CDR2 SNEGSKA (reference sequence). This CDR3 contains 16 residues. Trimming left V 4 bases short and J 4 bases short, with 22 bases between. The CDR3 loop is CSAMEMLFRKTYGYTF. The CDR3 bases are TGCAGTGCTATGGAGATGCTGTTTCGAAAGACCTATGGCTACACCTTC.

Details on this clonotype: A much larger clone lies a single base off, so this may be a read error. The V call is TRBV30, the J call TRBJ2-7, with 7 bases matching TRBD1. With 5 bases clipped from V and 1 base from J, the junction kept 8 bases outside the gene matches. CDR3 length: 14 amino acids. Germline assignment: CDR1 GTSNPN and CDR2 SVGIG (reference sequence). CDR3 DNA sequence: TGTGCCTGGGCTAGACAGGGTAGTTCCTACGAGCAGTACTTC. This sequence encodes CAWARQGSSYEQYF. Together with reference TRBV30 and TRBJ2-7, the CDR3 gives the full variable domain: SQTIHQWPATLVQPVGSPLSLECTVEGTSNPNLYWYRQAAGRGLQLLFYSVGIGQISSEVPQNLSASRPQDRQFILSSKKLLLSDSGFYLCAWARQGSSYEQYFGPGTRLTVT.

This clonotype has only a few counts. A read error may account for a junction end that differs from germline. The chain is built from TRBV4-2 and TRBJ2-4; TRBD1 matches at 7 bases. Looked up from germline, CDR1 is LGHNA and CDR2 is YNFKEQ. This CDR3 contains 16 residues. The CDR3 bases are TGTGCCAGCAGCCAAGAAACTGGGACAGCCATAAACATTCAGTACTTC. Its translation is CASSQETGTAINIQYF.

This clonotype was found many times. V gene TRBV18 combines with J gene TRBJ2-7, with 7 bases that match TRBD1. Trimming cost V 5 bases and J 0 bases; bases outside gene matches: 10. Germline V gives CDR1 KGHSH, CDR2 LQKENI. This CDR3 comprises 16 residues. The CDR3 spells CASSSLGQDPSYEQYF. Written as DNA, the CDR3 is TGTGCCAGCTCATCCCTAGGACAGGATCCCTCCTACGAGCAGTACTTC.

This clonotype was counted ten times or more. The chain employs TRBV27 and TRBJ1-4, with D perhaps TRBD1 (5 bases). Trimming pared 5 bases from V and 7 bases from J, leaving 17 bases between. The germline V gene encodes CDR1 MNHEY and CDR2 SMNVEV (reference sequence). This CDR3 is 15 amino acids long. This chain's CDR3 is CASSPRELRGEKLFF. The CDR3 coding sequence is TGTGCCAGCAGTCCCAGGGAACTTCGCGGTGAAAAACTGTTTTTT.

Regarding this clonotype: A much larger clone sits a single nucleotide away, making a read error possible. The chain combines TRBV10-2 with TRBJ1-2; D is ambiguous. Germline CDR1 is WSHSY and CDR2 is SAAADI. The CDR3 is 17 amino acids. V was cut by 7 bases and J by 4 bases, with 25 bases left in between. CDR3 in DNA: TGCGCCAGCAATGCATGGAGCACTTCTAGAAAGACCTATGGCTACACCTTC. It encodes CASNAWSTSRKTYGYTF.

This clonotype was recorded many times. The J gene is TRBJ2-4, the V gene TRBV20-1; D might be TRBD1 or TRBD2, each matching 5 bases. Germline CDR1 reads DFQATT; CDR2 reads SNEGSKA (reference sequence). The ends were cut back, 3 bases at V and 0 bases at J, with 15 bases in the middle. The CDR3 length is 16 residues. CDR3 amino acids: CSARGPLKLAKNIQYF. The CDR3 DNA follows: TGCAGTGCTAGGGGACCTCTAAAACTAGCCAAAAACATTCAGTACTTC.

About this clonotype itself: At one end, the junction sequence differs from germline, possibly due to a read error. The chain is built from TRBV30 and TRBJ2-3, with D perhaps TRBD2 (5 bases). This CDR3 contains 13 residues. Germline V CDR1 and CDR2: GTSNPN, SVGIG (reference sequence). The CDR3 coding sequence is TGCGGAGCCGGGAACCCTAGCACAGATACGCAGTATTTT. This sequence encodes CGAGNPSTDTQYF.

This clonotype was recorded once. A much larger clone lies a single base off, so this may be a read error. V is TRBV15 and J is TRBJ1-1; D is undetermined. The CDR3 sequence is 11 residues long. Germline V gene lookup returns CDR1 LNHNV and CDR2 YYDKDF (reference sequence). V was pared by 3 bases and J by 3 bases, with 2 bases between. This CDR3 reads CATSRDTEAFF. The CDR3 DNA follows: TGTGCCACCAGCAGGGACACTGAAGCTTTCTTT.

Comment on this clonotype: A much larger clone is a single base away; this may be a read error. The rearrangement links TRBV14 to TRBJ1-3, with a tentative D call TRBD1 (6 bases). Trimming cost V 5 bases and J 11 bases, with 19 bases left between them. The CDR3 extends over 14 amino acids. From germline, CDR1 is SGHDN and CDR2 FVKESK. Here the CDR3 DNA reads TGTGCCAGCAGCAAAACAGGGTACCGTAACTCCATATATTTT. Its protein is CASSKTGYRNSIYF.

Many counts were recorded for this clonotype. V is TRBV6-5 and J is TRBJ1-3; D is possibly TRBD1 (6 bases). The CDR3 is 18 residues long. V was clipped by 4 bases and J by 1 base, with 20 bases between them. Germline V gives CDR1 MNHEY, CDR2 SVGAGI. The CDR3 region is CASSSILKGGSSGNTIYF. CDR3 DNA: TGTGCCAGCAGTTCTATTTTAAAGGGGGGATCTTCTGGAAACACCATATATTTT.

Many counts were recorded for this clonotype. V usage is TRBV20-1 and J usage is TRBJ2-3; 9 bases are a match to TRBD1. This CDR3 spans 17 amino acids. V lost 2 bases to trimming and J lost 3 bases; unmatched junction nucleotides: 12. Germline CDR1 and CDR2: DFQATT and SNEGSKA (reference sequence). This CDR3 reads CSARHFGGQGPTDTQYF. The CDR3, as DNA: TGCAGTGCTAGACACTTTGGGGGACAGGGCCCTACAGATACGCAGTATTTT.

This clonotype has ten or more counts. DNA for the CDR3: TGTGCCAGCAGTCAACCATGCTGCATCGGAAAGACCTATGGCTACACCTTC. Amino acids: CASSQPCCIGKTYGYTF. The chain carries TRBV6-2 or TRBV6-3 and TRBJ1-2; D call uncertain. The CDR3 length is 17 residues. Between the trimmed V and J ends, which lost 5 bases and 4 bases, there was a span of 23 bases. Germline V gene data show CDR1 as MNHEY and CDR2 as SVGEGT.

This clonotype appeared many times. This sequence joins TRBV30 and TRBJ2-5, with a possible D match to TRBD2 (5 bases). The CDR3 sequence is 13 residues long. CDR1 and CDR2 from the germline V gene are GTSNPN and SVGIG (reference sequence). Trimming removed 0 bases at V and 4 bases at J, with 9 bases between. The CDR3 coding sequence is TGTGCCTGGAGTGTACGGAGGCCAGAGACCCAGTACTTC. Encoded protein: CAWSVRRPETQYF. Together with reference TRBV30 and TRBJ2-5, the CDR3 gives the full variable domain: SQTIHQWPATLVQPVGSPLSLECTVEGTSNPNLYWYRQAAGRGLQLLFYSVGIGQISSEVPQNLSASRPQDRQFILSSKKLLLSDSGFYLCAWSVRRPETQYFGPGTRLLVL.

This clonotype was found many times. The chain couples TRBV27 to TRBJ2-7; the D gene is possibly TRBD1 (5 bases). This CDR3 spans 13 amino acids. Germline CDR1 reads MNHEY; CDR2 reads SMNVEV (reference sequence). Between the trimmed V and J ends, which lost 2 bases and 2 bases, there was a span of 7 bases. The CDR3 reads CASSLQGPYEQYF. In DNA, the CDR3 is TGTGCCAGCAGTTTACAGGGCCCCTACGAGCAGTACTTC.

Turning to this clonotype: A much larger clonotype is one base distant, so this may be a read error. The gene calls are TRBV30 and TRBJ2-7, with D hard to call. Germline loops: CDR1 GTSNPN, CDR2 SVGIG (reference sequence). The CDR3 is made up of 14 amino acids. The CDR3 DNA is TGTGCCTGGAGTGTACCTGGTCCTATCCTCGGCCAGCACTTC. Its protein is CAWSVPGPILGQHF.

The sample holds one count of this clonotype. It may be a read error: a sequence one base away is much more abundant. This rearrangement joins TRBV30 to TRBJ1-5; D gene uncertain. V was cut by 4 bases and J by 6 bases, with 10 bases left in between. This CDR3 is built from 12 residues. CDR1 GTSNPN and CDR2 SVGIG come from the germline V gene (reference sequence). In nucleotides, the CDR3 is TGTGCCTGGAATCAGGTCAGTCAGCCCCAGCATTTT. Translated: CAWNQVSQPQHF.